The 10 T cell receptor beta chains below all came from one sample that was sequenced in a study of T cells expressing NK-cell markers. TCRdb reprocessed the 5' RACE reads; each CDR3 protein has one entry and no DNA is given. This sample's clone table lists 150,000 or so distinct CDR3 sequences. The sequenced material came from blood T cells: a sorted CD56 or NKG2C T cell subset, CD4+ or CD8+ T cells, or bulk PBMC T cells (not recorded which). The receptors were gathered from a woman aged 45-65 years in good health.

CDR3 loop: CASSPADRLNTEAFF. The chain couples TRBV11-3 to TRBJ1-1; the TCRdb D gene call, TRBD1, has no DNA to confirm it. Germline V gene data show CDR1 as SGHNT and CDR2 as YENEEA. This CDR3 is built from 15 residues.

V is TRBV29-1 and J is TRBJ2-3; as DNA is missing, the TRBD1 call by TCRdb cannot be tested. The CDR3 totals 13 residues. The V gene's germline CDR1 is SQVTM and CDR2 ANQGSEA. CDR3 region: CSVGQPNTDTQYF.

The rearrangement links TRBV15 to TRBJ2-5. The CDR3 loop spans 15 amino acids. The germline V gene has CDR1 LNHNV and CDR2 YYDKDF (reference sequence). CDR3: CATSTADGPQETQYF.

V gene TRBV6-2 or TRBV6-3 combines with J gene TRBJ2-3. Germline V gives CDR1 MNHEY, CDR2 SVGEGT. The CDR3 contains 16 residues. CDR3 protein: CASSYDPVQLTDTQYF.

The chain combines TRBV6-5 with TRBJ2-5; TCRdb picks TRBD2, but there is no DNA to check that call. From germline, CDR1 is MNHEY and CDR2 SVGAGI. The length of the CDR3 is 17 residues. This CDR3 is CASSYSPLAGGGETQYF.

The chain carries TRBV5-5 and TRBJ2-3; without DNA, the TCRdb call of TRBD2 cannot be checked. CDR1 and CDR2 from the germline V gene are SGHKS and YYEKEE (reference sequence). The CDR3 is 16 amino acids. The CDR3 spells CASSLAVWEGGDTQYF.

This chain joins TRBV19 and TRBJ2-1; the D call of TRBD2 rests on TCRdb alone, since no DNA is present to check it. CDR1 LNHDA and CDR2 SQIVND come from the germline V gene (reference sequence). The length of the CDR3 is 15 residues. CDR3 loop: CASNTLAGGDNEQFF.

The V gene is TRBV10-3, the J gene TRBJ2-3; TCRdb selects TRBD2, and the lack of DNA leaves this call unchecked. CDR3 length equals 18 residues. Germline assignment: CDR1 ENHRY and CDR2 SYGVKD. CDR3 loop: CAISEGTSGRSATDTQYF.

V and J are TRBV11-2 and TRBJ2-3; TCRdb indicates TRBD2, and absent DNA this call remains unverified. CDR3 length: 18 amino acids. Germline loops: CDR1 SGHAT, CDR2 FQNNGV. The CDR3 protein is CASSLAGTSGRGTDTQYF.

V is TRBV5-1 and J is TRBJ1-5; TCRdb's assignment of TRBD1 cannot be checked, as there is no DNA. Germline lookup yields CDR1 SGHRS and CDR2 YFSETQ. CDR3 length equals 16 residues. CDR3: CASSTFSDRGNQPQHF.